Below are 25 T cell receptor beta chains sequenced from a single sample in a study of blood T cell repertoires in COVID-19. The assay was immunoSEQ multiplex PCR, and TCRdb's table has in-frame clones only and misses some. The sample has over 200,000 clones, roughly 80% seen once. The sequencing input was peripheral blood. These receptors all stem from a woman over 75 with acute or convalescent COVID-19.

J is TRBJ1-5 and V is TRBV10-2; 7 nucleotides line up with TRBD1. CDR3 size: 15 residues. Trimming at V came to 3 bases and at J to 0 bases, leaving 2 bases not matched to a gene. CDR1 and CDR2 from the germline V gene are WSHSY and SAAADI. The CDR3 DNA reads TGCGCCAGCAGTGACGGGACAGTTAGCAATCAGCCCCAGCATTTT. It translates to CASSDGTVSNQPQHF.

This clone was counted only a few times. The chain couples TRBV27 to TRBJ2-7, with unresolved D. The germline V gene has CDR1 MNHEY and CDR2 SMNVEV (reference sequence). The CDR3 has 14 amino acids. Trimming removed 8 bases at V and 0 bases at J, with 14 bases between. CDR3 nucleotides: TGTGCCAGCGGAAGAGGAGACTTCTCCTACGAGCAGTACTTC. Its translation is CASGRGDFSYEQYF.

Turning to this clone: The same CDR3 is also encoded by other DNA sequences in this sample. This chain joins TRBV6-5 and TRBJ1-3; D may be TRBD1 (6 bases). V was trimmed by 0 bases and J by 1 base, leaving 7 bases between them. The CDR3 loop spans 15 amino acids. Germline CDR1 MNHEY, CDR2 SVGAGI. The CDR3: CASSYSTGSGNTIYF. CDR3 nucleotide sequence: TGTGCCAGCAGTTACTCCACAGGGTCTGGAAACACCATATATTTT.

In its sample, this clone was seen a few times. V gene TRBV30 combines with J gene TRBJ1-1; 7 bases align to TRBD1. From germline, CDR1 is GTSNPN and CDR2 SVGIG (reference sequence). CDR3 size: 13 residues. V shed 5 bases and J 2 bases; nucleotides not matched to a gene: 5. The CDR3 sequence: CAWGTGVNTEAFF. In DNA form, the CDR3 reads TGTGCCTGGGGTACAGGGGTAAACACTGAAGCTTTCTTT.

In its sample, this clone was seen a few times. The genes are TRBV4-1 and TRBJ2-7; D is perhaps TRBD2 (6 bases). V gave up 1 base and J gave up 2 bases, with 21 bases separating them. Germline values: CDR1 MGHRA, CDR2 YSYEKL. The CDR3 length is 18 residues. The CDR3 DNA is TGCGCCAGCAGCCAAGCGATAGCGAGTAGCGGATACCCCTACGAGCAGTACTTC. It is translated as CASSQAIASSGYPYEQYF.

This sequence joins TRBV5-4 and TRBJ1-6; 7 nucleotides align to TRBD1. After removal of 4 bases from V and 7 bases from J, the junction contained 5 bases not matched to a gene. Germline V gene data show CDR1 as SGHNT and CDR2 as YYREEE (reference sequence). This CDR3 is 14 amino acids long. The CDR3 region is CASSGTGVNSPLHF. The CDR3 DNA follows: TGTGCCAGCAGCGGAACAGGGGTGAATTCACCCCTCCACTTT.

V gene TRBV14 combines with J gene TRBJ1-4; D may be TRBD1 (5 bases). The CDR3 has 15 amino acids. Germline loops: CDR1 SGHDN, CDR2 FVKESK. Trimming pared 4 bases from V and 8 bases from J, leaving 17 bases between. The CDR3: CASSRRAGVNEKLFF. The DNA for the CDR3 is TGTGCCAGCAGCCGACGGGCGGGGGTTAACGAAAAACTGTTTTTT.

The chain links TRBV6-5 to TRBJ2-1; 7 bases match TRBD2. Germline V gene sequence: CDR1 MNHEY, CDR2 SVGAGI. CDR3 size: 15 residues. J was trimmed by 4 bases and V by 9 bases; bases with no gene match: 12. The CDR3 reads CASVPPGLSYNEQFF. The DNA for the CDR3 is TGTGCCAGTGTTCCTCCGGGACTAAGTTACAATGAGCAGTTCTTC.

The chain links TRBV7-9 to TRBJ2-1, with 7 nucleotides matching TRBD1. Germline V gene sequence: CDR1 SEHNR, CDR2 FQNEAQ (reference sequence). CDR3 size: 17 residues. After removal of 1 base from V and 1 base from J, the junction contained 7 bases not matched to a gene. The CDR3 here is CASSLEPDRVSYNEQFF. The CDR3 coding sequence is TGTGCCAGCAGCTTAGAGCCCGACAGGGTTTCCTACAATGAGCAGTTCTTC.

This clone has only one observation. This sequence joins TRBV5-1 and TRBJ2-3; TRBD1 matches at 9 bases. The V and J ends lost 3 bases and 2 bases, in that order; junction bases with no gene match: 7. CDR3 length: 16 amino acids. CDR1 SGHRS and CDR2 YFSETQ come from the germline V gene. CDR3: CASSSGTGSDTDTQYF. CDR3 in DNA: TGCGCCAGCAGCTCGGGGACAGGGTCGGACACAGATACGCAGTATTTT.

This clone was seen a handful of times. The rearrangement links TRBV10-1 to TRBJ2-5; the match to TRBD2 covers 7 bases. The V segment lost 3 bases and the J segment 1 base; nucleotides outside the gene matches: 8. The CDR3 has 16 amino acids. Germline V gene lookup returns CDR1 WNHNN and CDR2 SYGVQD (reference sequence). The CDR3: CASSEGVAGFQETQYF. CDR3 sequence (DNA): TGCGCCAGCAGTGAAGGGGTAGCGGGCTTCCAAGAGACCCAGTACTTC.

This chain uses TRBV25-1 with TRBJ1-3; D gene uncertain. V was clipped by 5 bases and J by 1 base, with 15 bases between them. This CDR3 spans 16 amino acids. Germline CDR1 is MGHDK and CDR2 is SYGVNS. CDR3: CASSRTPEGSGNTIYF. As DNA, the CDR3 is TGTGCCAGCAGTAGGACCCCCGAGGGTTCTGGAAACACCATATATTTT. The full variable domain, with the rest looked up from reference TRBV25-1 and TRBJ1-3, is EADIYQTPRYLVIGTGKKITLECSQTMGHDKMYWYQQDPGMELHLIHYSYGVNSTEKGDLSSESTVSRIRTEHFPLTLESARPSHTSQYLCASSRTPEGSGNTIYFGEGSWLTVV.

The chain employs TRBV9 and TRBJ2-2; D may be TRBD1 (5 bases). V was cut by 3 bases and J by 4 bases, with 16 bases left in between. The CDR3 has 16 amino acids. Germline V gene sequence: CDR1 SGDLS, CDR2 YYNGEE. The DNA of the CDR3 is TGTGCCAGCAGCGCAGGGTCTTCCATCCTCACCGGGGAGCTGTTTTTT. It is translated as CASSAGSSILTGELFF.

The sample holds a few counts of this clone. The V gene is TRBV5-6, the J gene TRBJ2-7; no reliable D call. The germline V and J ends were trimmed by 2 bases and 6 bases, with 6 bases remaining between them. Germline lookup yields CDR1 SGHDT and CDR2 YYEEEE. The CDR3 contains 11 residues. This CDR3 reads CASSFRLEQYF. CDR3 in DNA: TGTGCCAGCAGCTTTCGACTCGAGCAGTACTTC.

The rearrangement links TRBV12-3 or TRBV12-4 to TRBJ2-2; possibly TRBD2 for D (5 bases). The V end lost 8 bases, the J end lost 5 bases, and 6 bases lay between the germline ends. The CDR3 contains 11 residues. The CDR3 DNA follows: TGTGCCAGCCGGAGGACCGGGGAGCTGTTTTTT. This translates into CASRRTGELFF.

V is TRBV9 and J is TRBJ2-5; D is possibly TRBD2 (5 bases). V lost 4 bases and J 5 bases, leaving 12 bases between the germline ends. The V gene's germline CDR1 is SGDLS and CDR2 YYNGEE. This CDR3 contains 13 residues. The DNA for the CDR3 is TGTGCCAGCAGCCTTGGTCCGGGGGAGACCCAGTACTTC. It yields the protein CASSLGPGETQYF.

This chain links TRBV5-4 with TRBJ2-1; 7 bases agree with TRBD2. The J segment lost 3 bases and the V segment lost 4 bases, leaving 7 bases of the junction unmatched. This CDR3 has 15 amino acids. The V gene's germline CDR1 is SGHNT and CDR2 YYREEE (reference sequence). In DNA form, the CDR3 reads TGTGCCAGCAGCAGGCGGGAGAGGGTCTACAATGAGCAGTTCTTC. This encodes CASSRRERVYNEQFF.

The chain carries TRBV6-6 and TRBJ2-1, with 10 bases that match TRBD1. Germline lookup yields CDR1 MNHNY and CDR2 SVGAGI (reference sequence). The CDR3 extends over 13 amino acids. After removal of 8 bases from V and 2 bases from J, the junction contained 0 bases not matched to a gene. The CDR3 nucleotides read TGTGCCAGCGGGACAGGGGCCTACAATGAGCAGTTCTTC. This sequence encodes CASGTGAYNEQFF.

This clone has more than one count but fewer than ten. This chain joins TRBV6-5 and TRBJ2-5, with 11 bases identical to TRBD2. J lost 4 bases, V lost 4 bases, and 8 bases had no gene match. CDR3 size: 16 residues. The germline gives CDR1 MNHEY, CDR2 SVGAGI. In DNA form, the CDR3 reads TGTGCCAGCAGTTTGACTAGCGGGGTCCCGCGAGAGACCCAGTACTTC. Protein product: CASSLTSGVPRETQYF.

The chain employs TRBV10-1 and TRBJ2-2; 7 bases line up with TRBD2. The length of the CDR3 is 15 residues. Germline V CDR1 and CDR2: WNHNN, SYGVQD (reference sequence). J lost 4 bases, V lost 5 bases, and 7 bases had no gene match. The CDR3 is CASSTGGSSTGELFF. Here the CDR3 DNA reads TGCGCCAGCAGTACGGGAGGTTCAAGCACCGGGGAGCTGTTTTTT.

In its sample, this clone was seen a few times. The chain couples TRBV5-1 to TRBJ1-1, with 7 bases lining up with TRBD1. The CDR3 length is 14 residues. CDR1 and CDR2 from the germline V gene are SGHRS and YFSETQ. Losses at the gene ends were 2 bases for V and 3 bases for J; bases not matched to a gene: 4. The chain's CDR3 is CASSLRGRDTEAFF. In DNA form, the CDR3 reads TGCGCCAGCAGCTTAAGGGGGCGGGACACTGAAGCTTTCTTT. Using reference TRBV5-1 and TRBJ1-1 for the parts outside the CDR3, the full variable domain is KAGVTQTPRYLIKTRGQQVTLSCSPISGHRSVSWYQQTPGQGLQFLFEYFSETQRNKGNFPGRFSGRQFSNSRSEMNVSTLELGDSALYLCASSLRGRDTEAFFGQGTRLTVV.

V usage is TRBV19 and J usage is TRBJ2-1, with D possibly being TRBD1 (6 bases). CDR3 size: 15 residues. V was shortened by 3 bases and J by 3 bases, with 12 bases between the two germline ends. Germline V gene sequence: CDR1 LNHDA, CDR2 SQIVND (reference sequence). The CDR3 sequence: CASSIMAGDYNEQFF. CDR3 in DNA: TGTGCCAGTAGTATTATGGCAGGGGACTACAATGAGCAGTTCTTC. Full variable domain (missing parts from reference TRBV19 and TRBJ2-1): DGGITQSPKYLFRKEGQNVTLSCEQNLNHDAMYWYRQDPGQGLRLIYYSQIVNDFQKGDIAEGYSVSREKKESFPLTVTSAQKNPTAFYLCASSIMAGDYNEQFFGPGTRLTVL.

For the CDR3, the DNA is TGCGCCAGCAGCAAGGGGACTAGCGGGAGTCTGGACGAGCAGTACTTC. Protein: CASSKGTSGSLDEQYF. The rearrangement links TRBV5-1 to TRBJ2-7; 14 bases are a match to TRBD2. The V and J ends lost 4 bases and 5 bases, in that order; junction bases with no gene match: 8. The CDR3 has 16 residues. Germline V gene data show CDR1 as SGHRS and CDR2 as YFSETQ.

V gene TRBV10-3 combines with J gene TRBJ2-2, with 8 bases that match TRBD2. Germline V gene lookup returns CDR1 ENHRY and CDR2 SYGVKD. V lost 10 bases, J lost 0 bases, and 10 bases stayed unmatched. This CDR3 contains 16 residues. The CDR3 protein is CATTRGGSTNTGELFF. The CDR3 DNA is TGTGCCACAACCCGCGGGGGGAGTACGAACACCGGGGAGCTGTTTTTT.

This clone was seen a handful of times. This chain uses TRBV6-1 with TRBJ2-5; no clear D. The CDR3 has 12 residues. The germline V gene has CDR1 MNHNS and CDR2 SASEGT. Trimming left V 1 base short and J 5 bases short, with 5 bases between. The CDR3 loop is CASSEVDETQYF. CDR3 DNA sequence: TGTGCCAGCAGTGAAGTAGATGAGACCCAGTACTTC.